This T cell receptor (beta chain) was identified during a study of T cells in Graves' hyperthyroidism and ophthalmopathy (dated 2019 in TCRdb). Describing the broader study: Peripheral blood samples were taken at the time of initial diagnosis, prior to any treatment. Thyroid tissue and blood T-cell repertoires from six Graves' hyperthyroidism patients were also compared in the study. The roughly 94 discovery patients were randomly divided into training and test sets at a 7:3 ratio. An independent validation cohort of some 18 hyperthyroidism patients and 17 patients who later progressed to ophthalmopathy tested prospective prediction of ophthalmopathy. Once sampling was done, hyperthyroidism patients were given methimazole at a starting dose of 30 mg daily, whereas ophthalmopathy patients were given high-dose intravenous methylprednisolone. The paper describes TCR Vbeta CDR3 sequencing of 135 peripheral blood samples, made up of roughly 40 ophthalmopathy patients, roughly 80 hyperthyroidism patients and 17 progressor patients. A discovery cohort of approximately 97 patients, roughly 40 with Graves' ophthalmopathy and approximately 57 with stable Graves' hyperthyroidism, was used to find distinguishing TCR V-J signatures. The paper as a whole reports these results and caveats: Sample size was not statistically predetermined, and investigators were not blinded to group allocation. Ophthalmopathy was separated from stable hyperthyroidism by a 13 V-J signature model, with around 88% sensitivity and roughly 81% specificity obtained in cross-validation and 80%/75% obtained in testing. In validation, the model predicted progression to ophthalmopathy with about 71% sensitivity and less than 80% specificity, a median of about six months before onset. Most expanded thyroid clonotypes (frequency above 0.001) were also detected in blood, suggesting blood repertoires may reflect thyroid immune responses.

Amplification of TCR beta CDR3 regions was carried out from RNA transcripts. The first round of RT-PCR for the TCR CDR3 was performed with the HTBI primer set and the Qiagen OneStep RT-PCR kit. The libraries were constructed in a second round of multiplex PCR and then size-selected and purified. Paired-end sequencing of the libraries was performed with 100 bp reads on an Illumina HiSeq2000. The authors' pipeline ran thus. SOAPnuke was used to process the raw data, throwing out any read that contained adapters or uncalled bases, had a mean Phred below 15, or lacked an exact constant-primer or identifier match. COPE v1.2.5 was used to merge the high-quality paired reads, and each unique nucleotide sequence was defined as a clonotype. MiTCR v1.1 was used to align the clonotypes against IMGT TRBV, TRBD and TRBJ reference segments. Analysis was restricted to V-J combinations with a frequency above 0.0001, which covered roughly 99% of repertoires. A TCS score was defined as the ratio of F50 (clonal expansion) to E x V (chaos), with BLOSUM62-based TCRdist applied between CDR3 peptides within each V-J. Welch's t-statistics and random forest reduced approximately 520 V-J features to fewer than 15, which were used in a naive Bayes classifier (R e1071). Thyroid-blood repertoire similarity was quantified with the Morisita-Horn index. Through fastp at Q25 and MiXCR, TCRdb rebuilt clones from the public reads, retaining in-frame beta chains. Every entry covers one CDR3 protein and lists the most common genes and DNA from its rows. TCRdb, not the authors, supplied the V and J calls. This sample is represented by about 760,000 distinct CDR3 sequences; 30% to 40% of them were singletons. Less than 35% of the sample rests with the top ten.

The sample holds a few counts of this clonotype. No antigen is known for it. No much larger clone exists at a distance of one base, and base qualities are not known. Stable Graves' hyperthyroidism was defined as no progression to ophthalmopathy during 18 months of follow-up. Hyperthyroidism patients were aged 18 to 65 years and newly diagnosed, with disease duration of less than 2 months. Any patient with an uncontrolled infection, another autoimmune disease, pregnancy or lactation was excluded. Diagnoses were established on the basis of clinical symptoms, serum thyroxine and TRAb, thyroid ultrasound, and orbital computed tomography. PBMCs were isolated from 7.5 to 10 ml of fresh peripheral blood by Ficoll-Paque density gradient centrifugation. Trizol reagent was used to extract total RNA, and RNA quality was then checked on an Agilent 2100 Bioanalyzer. The sample comprised blood. The clonotype comes from a woman between 40 and 50 years old with Graves' hyperthyroidism.

The sequence in DNA is TGCGCCAGCAGCTCGCTTCCCGGAGGTGCTCGCGAGCAGTACTTC. Translated, this gives CASSSLPGGAREQYF. Recombination linked TRBV4-1 to TRBJ2-7; TRBD2 is a possible D gene, resting on 5 matching bases. Trimming takes 5 bases from V and 6 bases from J, and the germline ends sit 20 bases apart. The CDR3 sequence holds 15 residues, the cysteine and phenylalanine included. The entry retains the CDR3 DNA only, 45 bases that are in frame from base 1. CDR1 and CDR2, looked up from the germline V gene, are MGHRA and YSYEKL.